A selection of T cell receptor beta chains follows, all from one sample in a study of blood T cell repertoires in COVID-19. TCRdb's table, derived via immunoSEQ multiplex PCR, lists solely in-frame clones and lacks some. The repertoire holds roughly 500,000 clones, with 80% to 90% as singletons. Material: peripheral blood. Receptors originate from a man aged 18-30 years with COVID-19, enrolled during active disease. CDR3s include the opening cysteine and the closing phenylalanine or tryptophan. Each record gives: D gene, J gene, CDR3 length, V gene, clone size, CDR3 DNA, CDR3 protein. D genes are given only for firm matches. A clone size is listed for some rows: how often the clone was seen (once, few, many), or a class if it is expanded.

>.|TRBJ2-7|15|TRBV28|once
TGTGCCAGCAGTTTATGGCCGGAGGCGCCTAAGGAGCAGTACTTC
CASSLWPEAPKEQYF
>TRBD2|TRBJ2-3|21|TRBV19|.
TGTGCCAGTAGTATAGATCGCCCGGGACTAGCGGGAGAGGGTAGCACAGATACGCAGTATTTT
CASSIDRPGLAGEGSTDTQYF
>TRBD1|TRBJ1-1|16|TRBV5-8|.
TGTGCCAGCAGACGTGACAGGGGGAGGTCGAACACTGAAGCTTTCTTT
CASRRDRGRSNTEAFF
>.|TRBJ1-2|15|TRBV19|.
TGTGCCAGTAGTGAACAGGGAGGGGGTAACTATGGCTACACCTTC
CASSEQGGGNYGYTF
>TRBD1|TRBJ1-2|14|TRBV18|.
TGTGCCAGCTCCTCCGCACAGGGGACCTATGGCTACACCTTC
CASSSAQGTYGYTF
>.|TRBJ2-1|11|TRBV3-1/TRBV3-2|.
TGTGCCAGTTCAATCCAAAATGAGCAGTTCTTC
CASSIQNEQFF
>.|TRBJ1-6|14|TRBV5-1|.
TGCGCCAGCAGCTTACAGGGAGAGTCCTCACCCCTCCACTTT
CASSLQGESSPLHF
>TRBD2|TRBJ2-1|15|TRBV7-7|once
TGTGCCAGCAGCTTGGGGACTAGCGTGGGGAATGAGCAGTTCTTC
CASSLGTSVGNEQFF
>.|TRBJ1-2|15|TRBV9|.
TGTGCCAGCAGAGCGACAACCGACAGGCACTATGGCTACACCTTC
CASRATTDRHYGYTF
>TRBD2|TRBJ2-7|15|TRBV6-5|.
TGTGCCAGCAGCCCGGGACTAGTGCCTACCTACGAGCAGTACTTC
CASSPGLVPTYEQYF
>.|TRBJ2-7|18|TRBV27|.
TGTGCCAGCAGCCCCGGTCTTGAGGCGATATCTATCCTACGCGAGCAGTACTTC
CASSPGLEAISILREQYF
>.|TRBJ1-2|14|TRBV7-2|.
TGTGCCAGCAGCTTACTACAGGGAGACTATGGCTACACCTTC
CASSLLQGDYGYTF
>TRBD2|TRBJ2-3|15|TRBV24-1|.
TGTGCCACCAGTGATTCTAGCGGGCGCACAGATACGCAGTATTTT
CATSDSSGRTDTQYF
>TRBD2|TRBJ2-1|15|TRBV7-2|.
TGTGCCAGCAGCCTCAGGACTAGCTCCTACAATGAGCAGTTCTTC
CASSLRTSSYNEQFF
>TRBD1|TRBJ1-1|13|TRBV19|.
TGTGCCAGTTCAAAAGGGGGCGCGTCTGAAGCTTTCTTT
CASSKGGASEAFF
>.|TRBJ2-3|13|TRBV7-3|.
TGTGCCAGCAGCCCCCGGGGTGAGGATACGCAGTATTTT
CASSPRGEDTQYF
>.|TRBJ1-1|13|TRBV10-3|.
TGTGCCATCAGGCTGGACAGTAACACTGAAGCTTTCTTT
CAIRLDSNTEAFF
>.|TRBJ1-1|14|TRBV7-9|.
TGTGCCAGCGGAAAGGAGGGGAAAAACACTGAAGCTTTCTTT
CASGKEGKNTEAFF
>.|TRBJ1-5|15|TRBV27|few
TGTGCCAGCAGTTTACGCAGGGGCGGCAATCAGCCCCAGCATTTT
CASSLRRGGNQPQHF
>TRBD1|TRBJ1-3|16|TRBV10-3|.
TGTGCCATCAGACCAACGACAGGGGCTCCGGGAAACACCATATATTTT
CAIRPTTGAPGNTIYF
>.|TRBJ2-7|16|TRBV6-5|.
TGTGCCAGCAGTTATTTGGGACTTCACGGGTCTGCCGAGCAGTACTTC
CASSYLGLHGSAEQYF
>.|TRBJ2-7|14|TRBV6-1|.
TGTGCCAGCAGTGACAGGGGTAATTCCTACGAGCAGTACTTC
CASSDRGNSYEQYF
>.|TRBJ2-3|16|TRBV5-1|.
TGCGCCAGCAGCTCAGAGGGGGGGGTCACGATAGATACGCAGTATTTT
CASSSEGGVTIDTQYF
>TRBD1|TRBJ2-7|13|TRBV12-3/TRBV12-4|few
TGTGCCAGCAGTACCGGGACAGTCTACGAGCAGTACTTC
CASSTGTVYEQYF
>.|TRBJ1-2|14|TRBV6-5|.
TGTGCCAGCAGTTATACCCTTGGGGCGGATGGCTACACCTTC
CASSYTLGADGYTF
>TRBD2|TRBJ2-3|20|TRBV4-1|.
TGCGCCAGCAGCCAAGATTTACTAGCGGGAGGGCCGTGGGGCACAGATACGCAGTATTTT
CASSQDLLAGGPWGTDTQYF
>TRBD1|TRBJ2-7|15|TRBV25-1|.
TGTGCCAGCACTGGGCAGTTGGGACAGGTGGACGAGCAGTACTTC
CASTGQLGQVDEQYF
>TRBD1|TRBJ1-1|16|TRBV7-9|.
TGTGCCAGCAGCCGGACAGGGAAAACACTTTTGACTGAAGCTTTCTTT
CASSRTGKTLLTEAFF